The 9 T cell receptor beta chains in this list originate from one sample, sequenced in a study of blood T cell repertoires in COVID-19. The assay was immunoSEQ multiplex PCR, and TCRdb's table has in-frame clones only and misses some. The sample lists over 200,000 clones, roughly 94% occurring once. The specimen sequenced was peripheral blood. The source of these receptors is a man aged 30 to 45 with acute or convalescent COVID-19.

The CDR3 DNA reads TGTGCCAGCAGCCAAGGGGGTGGCGGCGGGAGCTCCTACAATGAGCAGTTCTTC. It codes for CASSQGGGGGSSYNEQFF. The V and J genes are TRBV4-2 and TRBJ2-1, with 7 bases that match TRBD2. The CDR3 extends over 18 amino acids. Germline CDR1 reads LGHNA; CDR2 reads YNFKEQ. Trimming cost V 1 base and J 0 bases; bases outside gene matches: 9.

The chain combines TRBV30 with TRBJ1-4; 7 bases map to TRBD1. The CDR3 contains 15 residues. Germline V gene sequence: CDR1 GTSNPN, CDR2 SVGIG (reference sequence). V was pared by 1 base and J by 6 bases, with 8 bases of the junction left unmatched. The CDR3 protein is CAWSGKTGWDEKLFF. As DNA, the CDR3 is TGTGCCTGGAGTGGGAAGACAGGGTGGGATGAAAAACTGTTTTTT.

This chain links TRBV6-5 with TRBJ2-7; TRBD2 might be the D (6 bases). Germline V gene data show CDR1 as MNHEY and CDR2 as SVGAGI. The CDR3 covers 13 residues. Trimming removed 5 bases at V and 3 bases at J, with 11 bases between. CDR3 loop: CASSPGDYYEQYF. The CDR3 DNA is TGTGCCAGCAGTCCGGGGGATTACTACGAGCAGTACTTC.

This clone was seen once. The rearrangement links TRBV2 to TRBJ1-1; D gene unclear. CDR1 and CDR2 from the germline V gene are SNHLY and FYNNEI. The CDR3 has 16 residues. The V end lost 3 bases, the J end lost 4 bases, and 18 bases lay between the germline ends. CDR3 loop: CASSDGELTTATEAFF. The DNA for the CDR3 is TGTGCCAGCAGTGATGGGGAGCTCACAACCGCCACTGAAGCTTTCTTT. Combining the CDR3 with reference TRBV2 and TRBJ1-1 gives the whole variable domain EPEVTQTPSHQVTQMGQEVILRCVPISNHLYFYWYRQILGQKVEFLVSFYNNEISEKSEIFDDQFSVERPDGSNFTLKIRSTKLEDSAMYFCASSDGELTTATEAFFGQGTRLTVV.

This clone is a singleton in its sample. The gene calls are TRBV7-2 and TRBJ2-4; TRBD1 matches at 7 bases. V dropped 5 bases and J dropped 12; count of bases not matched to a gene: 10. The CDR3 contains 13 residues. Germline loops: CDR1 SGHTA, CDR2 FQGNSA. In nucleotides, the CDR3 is TGTGCCAGCAGCCCCGGAAGACAGGGCCCTCAGTACTTC. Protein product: CASSPGRQGPQYF.

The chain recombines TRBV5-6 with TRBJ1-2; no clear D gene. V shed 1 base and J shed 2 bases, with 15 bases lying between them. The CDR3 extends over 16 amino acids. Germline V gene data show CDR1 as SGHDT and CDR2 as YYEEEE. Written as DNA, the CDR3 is TGTGCCAGCAGCTTGCCTTCGTCGTCGAGAAACTATGGCTACACCTTC. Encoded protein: CASSLPSSSRNYGYTF.

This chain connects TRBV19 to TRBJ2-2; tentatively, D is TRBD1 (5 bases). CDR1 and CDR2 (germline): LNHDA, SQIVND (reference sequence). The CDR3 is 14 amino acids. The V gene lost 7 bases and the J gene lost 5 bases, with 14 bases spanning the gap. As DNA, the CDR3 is TGTGCCAGTATCGATAGGGGTTGGACCGGGGAGCTGTTTTTT. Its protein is CASIDRGWTGELFF.

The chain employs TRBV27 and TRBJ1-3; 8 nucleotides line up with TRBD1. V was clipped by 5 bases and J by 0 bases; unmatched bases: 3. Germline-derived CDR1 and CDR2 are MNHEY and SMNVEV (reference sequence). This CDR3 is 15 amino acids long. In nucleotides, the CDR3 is TGTGCCAGCAGTCCCACAGGGGGCTCTGGAAACACCATATATTTT. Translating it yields CASSPTGGSGNTIYF.

This CDR3 is CASRRGYISYEQYF. The CDR3, as DNA: TGTGCCAGCAGGCGGGGCTACATTTCCTACGAGCAGTACTTC. The chain employs TRBV6-5 and TRBJ2-7; D may be TRBD2 (6 bases). This CDR3 region has 14 residues. The ends were cut back, 6 bases at V and 1 base at J, with 13 bases in the middle. Germline CDR1 and CDR2: MNHEY and SVGAGI.